Detailed here is one T cell receptor beta chain. TCRdb independently ran MiXCR on the RT-PCR reads; one entry per CDR3 protein. The sample lists roughly 250,000 distinct CDR3 sequences; roughly 15% were seen once. These data originate in a study of patients and donors after allogeneic stem cell transplantation. The CDR3 consists of 15 residues. Germline assignment: CDR1 DFQATT and CDR2 SNEGSKA (reference sequence). The V end lost 3 bases, the J end lost 2 bases, and 14 bases lay between the germline ends. The sample comprised blood, either unsorted or a sorted T cell fraction (not recorded which). The source is a human donor who was either an allogeneic HSCT recipient or a stem cell or donor lymphocyte infusion donor (not recorded which). It is not recorded whose cells these are; they may come from a transplant donor. This sequence joins TRBV20-1 and TRBJ1-5, with unresolved D. This chain's CDR3 is CSASIRVTGNQPQHF. CDR3 nucleotide sequence: TGCAGTGCTAGTATTCGGGTCACCGGCAATCAGCCCCAGCATTTT.